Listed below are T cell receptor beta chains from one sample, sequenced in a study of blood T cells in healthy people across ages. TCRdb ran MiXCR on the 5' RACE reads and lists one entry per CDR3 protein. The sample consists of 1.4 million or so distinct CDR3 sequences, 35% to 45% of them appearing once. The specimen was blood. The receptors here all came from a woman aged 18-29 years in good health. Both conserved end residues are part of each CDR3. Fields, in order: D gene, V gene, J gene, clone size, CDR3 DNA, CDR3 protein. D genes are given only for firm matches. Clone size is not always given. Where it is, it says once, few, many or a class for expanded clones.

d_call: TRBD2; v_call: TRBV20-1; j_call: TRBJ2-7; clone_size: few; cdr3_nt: TGCAGTGCGGGGACTAGCGCATACTCCTACGAGCAGTACTTC; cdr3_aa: CSAGTSAYSYEQYF
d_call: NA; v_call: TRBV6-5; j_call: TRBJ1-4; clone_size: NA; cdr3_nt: TGTGCCAGCAGATCCCAAGGGAGACATAATGAAAAACTGTTTTTT; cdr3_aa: CASRSQGRHNEKLFF
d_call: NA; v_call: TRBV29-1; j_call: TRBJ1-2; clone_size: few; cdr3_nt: TGCAGCGTTGAGGAATGGGGTATTAACTATGGCTACACCTTC; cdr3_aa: CSVEEWGINYGYTF
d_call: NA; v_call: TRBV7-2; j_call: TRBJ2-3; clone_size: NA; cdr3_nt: TGTGCCAGCAGCTTTTTCGGGAGTGCAGATACGCAGTATTTT; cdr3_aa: CASSFFGSADTQYF
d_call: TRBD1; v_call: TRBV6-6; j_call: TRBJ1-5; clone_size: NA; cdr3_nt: TGTGCCAGCAGTTCTCCCGACAGGGGGAACGGTCAGCCCCAGCGTTTT; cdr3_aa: CASSSPDRGNGQPQRF
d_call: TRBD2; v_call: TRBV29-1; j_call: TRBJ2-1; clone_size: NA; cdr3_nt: TGCAGCTCGGGGACTAGCCCAGTTGAGCAGTTCTTC; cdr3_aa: CSSGTSPVEQFF
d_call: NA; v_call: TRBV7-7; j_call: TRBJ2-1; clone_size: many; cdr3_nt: TGTGCTAGCAGAAATAACCGGTGGTCTCCATATGAGCAGTTCTTC; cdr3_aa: CASRNNRWSPYEQFF
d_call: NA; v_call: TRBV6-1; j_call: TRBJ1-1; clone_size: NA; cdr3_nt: TGTGCCAGCAGGATCCGGACAGCCTTCACTGAAGCTTTCTTT; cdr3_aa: CASRIRTAFTEAFF
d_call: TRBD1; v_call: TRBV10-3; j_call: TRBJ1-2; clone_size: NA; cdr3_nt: TGTGCCAGCGGAGCTTCGGGACAGGGCTTGGGAGGCCACACCTTC; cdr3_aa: CASGASGQGLGGHTF
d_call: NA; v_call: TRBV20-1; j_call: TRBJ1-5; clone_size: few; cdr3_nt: TGCAGTGCTAGCTCCCAGGAGACGAAGCCCCAGCATTTT; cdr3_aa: CSASSQETKPQHF
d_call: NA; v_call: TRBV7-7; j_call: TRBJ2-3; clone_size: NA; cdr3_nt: TGTGCTAGCAGCTTAGGGCTAGCGATCACAGATACGCAGTATTTT; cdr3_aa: CASSLGLAITDTQYF
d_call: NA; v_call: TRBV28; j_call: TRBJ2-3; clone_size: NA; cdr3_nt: TGTGCCAGCAGACCAGACAGGTCGGGGCTCCGAGGCACAGATACGCAGTATTTT; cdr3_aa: CASRPDRSGLRGTDTQYF
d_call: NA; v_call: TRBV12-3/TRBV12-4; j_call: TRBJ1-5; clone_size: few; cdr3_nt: TGTGCCAGCAGTCCCGGCGGGGCAGGGCAGCCCCAGCATTTT; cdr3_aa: CASSPGGAGQPQHF
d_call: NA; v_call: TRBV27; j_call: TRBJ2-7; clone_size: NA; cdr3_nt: TGTGCCAGCAGACACCGGGACCTCGACAATGAGCAGTACTTC; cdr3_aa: CASRHRDLDNEQYF
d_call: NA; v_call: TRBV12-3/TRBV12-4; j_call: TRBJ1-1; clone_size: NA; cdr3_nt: TGTGCCAGCAGTTTATGGGGAGAGGGTGAAGCTTTCTTT; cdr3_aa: CASSLWGEGEAFF
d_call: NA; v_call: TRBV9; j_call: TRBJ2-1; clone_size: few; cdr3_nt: TGTGCCAGCAGCGCATGGGAGGGGGGGGCCTACAATGAGCAGTTCTTC; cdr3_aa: CASSAWEGGAYNEQFF
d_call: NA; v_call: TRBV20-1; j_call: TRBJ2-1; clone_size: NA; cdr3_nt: TGCAGTGCTGCACGGGCGAACAATGAGCAGTTCTTC; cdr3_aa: CSAARANNEQFF
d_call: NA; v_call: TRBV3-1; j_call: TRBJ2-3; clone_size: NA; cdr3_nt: TGTGCCAGCAGATACCATCAGGGAACAGATACGCAGTATTTT; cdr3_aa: CASRYHQGTDTQYF
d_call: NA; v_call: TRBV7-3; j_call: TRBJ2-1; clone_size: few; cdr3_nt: TGTGCCAGCAGCCCCCAAGGGACCCCCGGATACAATGAGCAGTTCTTC; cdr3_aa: CASSPQGTPGYNEQFF
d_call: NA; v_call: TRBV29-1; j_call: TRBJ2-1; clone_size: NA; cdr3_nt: TGCAGCGTTGCCACCGGGACGGTCTACAAAGAGCAGTTCTTC; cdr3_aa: CSVATGTVYKEQFF